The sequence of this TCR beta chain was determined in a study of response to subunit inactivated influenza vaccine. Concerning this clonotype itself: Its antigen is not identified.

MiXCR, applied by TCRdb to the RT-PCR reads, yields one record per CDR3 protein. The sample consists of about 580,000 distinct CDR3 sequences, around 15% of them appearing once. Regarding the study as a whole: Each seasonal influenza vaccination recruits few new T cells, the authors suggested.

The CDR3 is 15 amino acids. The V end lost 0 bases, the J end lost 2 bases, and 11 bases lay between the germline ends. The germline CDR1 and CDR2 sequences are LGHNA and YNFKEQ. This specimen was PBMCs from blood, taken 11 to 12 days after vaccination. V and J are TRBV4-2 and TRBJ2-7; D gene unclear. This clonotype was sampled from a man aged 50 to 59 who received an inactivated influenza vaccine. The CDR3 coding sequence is TGTGCCAGCAGCCAAGATCACAATGGGGCCTACGAGCAGTACTTC. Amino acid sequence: CASSQDHNGAYEQYF.